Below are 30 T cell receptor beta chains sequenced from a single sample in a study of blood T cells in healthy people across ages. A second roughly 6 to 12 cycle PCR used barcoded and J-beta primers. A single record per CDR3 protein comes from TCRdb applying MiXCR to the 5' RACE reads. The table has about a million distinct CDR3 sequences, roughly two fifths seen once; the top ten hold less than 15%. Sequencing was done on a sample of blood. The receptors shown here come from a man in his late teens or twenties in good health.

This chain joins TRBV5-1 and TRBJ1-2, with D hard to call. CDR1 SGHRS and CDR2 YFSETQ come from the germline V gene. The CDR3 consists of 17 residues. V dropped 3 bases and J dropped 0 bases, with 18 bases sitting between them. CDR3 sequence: CASSSPDGFPANYGYTF. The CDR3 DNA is TGCGCCAGCAGCTCCCCGGACGGCTTTCCGGCTAACTATGGCTACACCTTC.

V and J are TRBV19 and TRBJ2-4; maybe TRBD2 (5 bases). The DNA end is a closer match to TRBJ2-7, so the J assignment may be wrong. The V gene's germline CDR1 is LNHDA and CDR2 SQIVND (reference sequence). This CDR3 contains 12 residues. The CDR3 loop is CASRDYNYEQYF. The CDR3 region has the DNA TGTGCCAGTAGAGACTATAACTACGAGCAGTACTTC.

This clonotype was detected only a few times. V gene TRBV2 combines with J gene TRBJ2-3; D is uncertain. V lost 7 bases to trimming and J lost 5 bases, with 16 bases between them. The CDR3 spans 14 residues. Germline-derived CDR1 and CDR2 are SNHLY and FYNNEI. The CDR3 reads CASTVRNRQDTQYF. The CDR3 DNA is TGTGCCAGCACCGTCCGGAATCGACAAGATACGCAGTATTTT.

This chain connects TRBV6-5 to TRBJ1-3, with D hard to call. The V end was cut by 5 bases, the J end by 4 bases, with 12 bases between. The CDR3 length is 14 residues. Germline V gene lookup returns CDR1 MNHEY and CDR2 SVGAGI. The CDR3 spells CASSRRAQGNTIYF. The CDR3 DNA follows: TGTGCCAGCAGTCGACGGGCGCAGGGAAACACCATATATTTT.

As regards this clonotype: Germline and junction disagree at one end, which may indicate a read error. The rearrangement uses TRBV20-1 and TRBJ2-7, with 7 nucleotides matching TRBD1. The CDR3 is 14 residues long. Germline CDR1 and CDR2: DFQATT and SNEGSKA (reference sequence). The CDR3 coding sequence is TGCAGTGTTAGACAGGGCGCTGGAATGAACGAGCAGTACTTC. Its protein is CSVRQGAGMNEQYF.

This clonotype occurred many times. The CDR3 DNA follows: TGTGCCAGCAGCTTAGTAACGTTTGACGATACGCAGTATTTT. Its protein is CASSLVTFDDTQYF. The chain carries TRBV7-9 and TRBJ2-3, with D unresolved. CDR3 length: 14 residues. Trimming removed 1 base from V and 6 bases from J, with 11 bases in between. The germline V gene has CDR1 SEHNR and CDR2 FQNEAQ (reference sequence).

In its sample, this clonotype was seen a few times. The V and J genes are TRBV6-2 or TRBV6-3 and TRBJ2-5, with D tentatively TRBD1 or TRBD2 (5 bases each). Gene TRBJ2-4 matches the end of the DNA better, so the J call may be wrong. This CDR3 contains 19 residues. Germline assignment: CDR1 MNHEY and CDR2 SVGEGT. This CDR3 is CASSYSQTGTFNPGNIQYF. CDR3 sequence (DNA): TGTGCCAGCAGTTACTCACAAACCGGGACCTTCAATCCCGGGAACATTCAGTACTTC.

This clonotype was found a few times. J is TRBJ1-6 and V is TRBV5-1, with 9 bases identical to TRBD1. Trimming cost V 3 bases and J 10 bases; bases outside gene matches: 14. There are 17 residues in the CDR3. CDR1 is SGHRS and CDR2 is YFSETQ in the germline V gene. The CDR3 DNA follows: TGCGCCAGCAGCTGGGGACAGGGAAATATTCTCGGATCACCCCTCCACTTT. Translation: CASSWGQGNILGSPLHF.

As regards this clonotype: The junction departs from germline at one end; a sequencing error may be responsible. The CDR3 region is CASSLGLQETQFF. The DNA of the CDR3 is TGTGCTAGCAGCCTGGGACTCCAAGAGACCCAGTTCTTC. The V and J genes are TRBV7-7 and TRBJ2-1, with D possibly being TRBD2 (6 bases). The CDR3 sequence is 13 residues long. Looked up from germline, CDR1 is SSHAT and CDR2 is FNYEAQ (reference sequence).

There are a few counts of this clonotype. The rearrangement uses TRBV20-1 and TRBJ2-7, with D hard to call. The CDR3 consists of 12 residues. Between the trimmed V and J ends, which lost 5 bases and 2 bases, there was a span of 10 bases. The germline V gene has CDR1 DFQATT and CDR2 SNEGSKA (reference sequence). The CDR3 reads CSAAKGTYEQYF. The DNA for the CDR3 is TGCAGTGCTGCCAAAGGGACCTACGAGCAGTACTTC.

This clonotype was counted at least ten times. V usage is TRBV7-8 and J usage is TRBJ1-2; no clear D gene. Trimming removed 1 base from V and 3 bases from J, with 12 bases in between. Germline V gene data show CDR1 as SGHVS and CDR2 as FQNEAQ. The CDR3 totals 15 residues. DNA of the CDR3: TGTGCCAGCAGCTTAGGGACCCCGGAGGACTATGGCTACACCTTC. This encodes CASSLGTPEDYGYTF. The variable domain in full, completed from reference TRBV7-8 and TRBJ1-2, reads GAGVSQSPRYKVAKRGQDVALRCDPISGHVSLFWYQQALGQGPEFLTYFQNEAQLDKSGLPSDRFFAERPEGSVSTLKIQRTQQEDSAVYLCASSLGTPEDYGYTFGSGTRLTVV.

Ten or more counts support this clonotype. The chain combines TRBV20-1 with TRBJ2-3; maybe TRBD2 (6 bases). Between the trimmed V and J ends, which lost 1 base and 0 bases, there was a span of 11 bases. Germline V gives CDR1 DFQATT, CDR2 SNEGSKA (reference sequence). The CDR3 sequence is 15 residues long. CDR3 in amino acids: CSARAMGTSTDTQYF. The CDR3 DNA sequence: TGCAGTGCTAGAGCGATGGGGACTAGCACAGATACGCAGTATTTT.

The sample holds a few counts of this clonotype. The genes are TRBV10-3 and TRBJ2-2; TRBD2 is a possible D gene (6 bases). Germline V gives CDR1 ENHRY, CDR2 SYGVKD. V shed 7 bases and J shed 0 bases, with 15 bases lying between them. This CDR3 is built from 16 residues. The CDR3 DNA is TGTGCCATCAAAGGAAGGGACTCCGCGAACACCGGGGAGCTGTTTTTT. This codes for CAIKGRDSANTGELFF.

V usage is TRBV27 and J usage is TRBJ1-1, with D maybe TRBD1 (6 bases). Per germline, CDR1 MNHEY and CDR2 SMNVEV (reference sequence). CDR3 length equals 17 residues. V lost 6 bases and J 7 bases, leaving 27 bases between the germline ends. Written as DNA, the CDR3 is TGTGCCAGCAGCATCGACGAACAGGGCCATCTAAGCGGTGAAGCTTTCTTT. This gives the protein CASSIDEQGHLSGEAFF.

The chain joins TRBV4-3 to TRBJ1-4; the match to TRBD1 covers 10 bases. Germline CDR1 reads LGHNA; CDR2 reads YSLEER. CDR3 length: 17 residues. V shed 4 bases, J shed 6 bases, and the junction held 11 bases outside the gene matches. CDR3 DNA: TGCGCCAGCAGCCTTGTACCGGGACAGGGGACGTATGAAAAACTGTTTTTT. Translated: CASSLVPGQGTYEKLFF.

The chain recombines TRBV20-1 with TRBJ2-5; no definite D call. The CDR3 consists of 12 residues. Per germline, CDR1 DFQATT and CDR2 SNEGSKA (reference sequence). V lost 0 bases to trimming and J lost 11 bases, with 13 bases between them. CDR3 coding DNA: TGCAGTGCTAGAGAAGGTTACAATGAGCAGTACTTC. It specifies CSAREGYNEQYF.

The CDR3 loop is CSARDVAGGTDTQYF. CDR3 in DNA: TGCAGTGCTAGAGATGTAGCGGGGGGTACAGATACGCAGTATTTT. V usage is TRBV20-1 and J usage is TRBJ2-3; 10 bases are shared with TRBD2. Germline trimming cut 0 bases from V and 3 bases from J; bases unmatched to any gene: 3. The CDR3 is made up of 15 amino acids. Per the germline V gene, CDR1 is DFQATT and CDR2 is SNEGSKA (reference sequence).

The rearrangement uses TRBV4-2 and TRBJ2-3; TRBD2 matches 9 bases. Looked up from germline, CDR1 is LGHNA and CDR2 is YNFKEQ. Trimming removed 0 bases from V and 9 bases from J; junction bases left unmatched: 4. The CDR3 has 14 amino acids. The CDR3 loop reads CASSQESGGPTQYF. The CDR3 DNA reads TGTGCCAGCAGCCAAGAAAGCGGGGGGCCCACGCAGTATTTT.

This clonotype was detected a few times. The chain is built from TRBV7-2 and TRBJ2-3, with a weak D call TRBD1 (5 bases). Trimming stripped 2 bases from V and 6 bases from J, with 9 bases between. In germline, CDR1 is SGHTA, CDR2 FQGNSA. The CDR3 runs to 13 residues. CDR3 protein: CASSLNGADTQYF. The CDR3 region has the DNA TGTGCCAGCAGCTTAAATGGGGCGGATACGCAGTATTTT.

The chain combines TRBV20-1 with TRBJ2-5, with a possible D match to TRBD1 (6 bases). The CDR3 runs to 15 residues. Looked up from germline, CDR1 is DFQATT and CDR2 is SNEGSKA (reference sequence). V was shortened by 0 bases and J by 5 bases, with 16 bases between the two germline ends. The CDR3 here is CSARESVGRGETQYF. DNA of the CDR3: TGCAGTGCTAGAGAGAGTGTAGGTAGGGGGGAGACCCAGTACTTC.

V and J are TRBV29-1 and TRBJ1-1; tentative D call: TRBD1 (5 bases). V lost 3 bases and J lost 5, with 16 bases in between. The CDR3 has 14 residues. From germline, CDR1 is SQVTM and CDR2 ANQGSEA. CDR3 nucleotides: TGCAGCGTTGAGGGGACGCCCGAACGGACTGAAGCTTTCTTT. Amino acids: CSVEGTPERTEAFF.

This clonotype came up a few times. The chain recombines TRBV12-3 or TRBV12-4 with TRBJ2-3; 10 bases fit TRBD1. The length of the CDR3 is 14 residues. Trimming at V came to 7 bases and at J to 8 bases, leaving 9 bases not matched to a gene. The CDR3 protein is CASTLTGGRGTQYF. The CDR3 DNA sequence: TGTGCCAGCACCTTGACAGGGGGCCGTGGTACGCAGTATTTT.

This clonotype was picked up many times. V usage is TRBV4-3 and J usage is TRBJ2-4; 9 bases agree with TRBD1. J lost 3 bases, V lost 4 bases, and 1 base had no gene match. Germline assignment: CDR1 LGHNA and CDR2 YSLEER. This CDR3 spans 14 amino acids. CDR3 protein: CASSLGQGKNIQYF. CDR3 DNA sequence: TGCGCCAGCAGCCTGGGACAGGGCAAAAACATTCAGTACTTC.

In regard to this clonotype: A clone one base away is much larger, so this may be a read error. CDR3 in DNA: TGTGTCAGCAGCTTAGATTTCCGCACAGATACGCAGTATTTT. Encoded protein: CVSSLDFRTDTQYF. V usage is TRBV11-2 and J usage is TRBJ2-3; no firm D call. CDR1 SGHAT and CDR2 FQNNGV come from the germline V gene. This CDR3 is 14 amino acids long.

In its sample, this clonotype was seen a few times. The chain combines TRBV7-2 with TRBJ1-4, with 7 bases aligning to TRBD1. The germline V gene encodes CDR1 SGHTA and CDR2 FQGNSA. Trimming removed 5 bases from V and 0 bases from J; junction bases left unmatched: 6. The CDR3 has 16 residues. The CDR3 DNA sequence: TGTGCCAGCAGCCTACGACAGGGCTCAACTAATGAAAAACTGTTTTTT. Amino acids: CASSLRQGSTNEKLFF.

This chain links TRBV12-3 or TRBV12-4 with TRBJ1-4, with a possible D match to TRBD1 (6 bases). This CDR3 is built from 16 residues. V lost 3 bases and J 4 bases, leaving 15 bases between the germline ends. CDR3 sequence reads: CASSFSRGHINEKLFF. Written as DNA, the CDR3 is TGTGCCAGCAGTTTTTCGAGGGGACACATTAATGAAAAACTGTTTTTT.

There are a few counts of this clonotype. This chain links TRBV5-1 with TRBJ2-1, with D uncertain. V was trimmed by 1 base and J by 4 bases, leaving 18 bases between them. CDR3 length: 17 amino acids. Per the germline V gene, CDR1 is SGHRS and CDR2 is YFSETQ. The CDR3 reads CASSLYSNNPNYNEQFF. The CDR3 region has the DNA TGCGCCAGCAGCTTGTACAGCAACAACCCCAATTACAATGAGCAGTTCTTC.

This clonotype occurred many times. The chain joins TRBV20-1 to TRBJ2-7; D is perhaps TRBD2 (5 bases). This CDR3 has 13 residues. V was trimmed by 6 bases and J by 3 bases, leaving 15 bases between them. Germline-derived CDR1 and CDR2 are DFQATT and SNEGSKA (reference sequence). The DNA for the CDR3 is TGCAGTGCGAACGTAGCGACGAACTACGAGCAGTACTTC. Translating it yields CSANVATNYEQYF.

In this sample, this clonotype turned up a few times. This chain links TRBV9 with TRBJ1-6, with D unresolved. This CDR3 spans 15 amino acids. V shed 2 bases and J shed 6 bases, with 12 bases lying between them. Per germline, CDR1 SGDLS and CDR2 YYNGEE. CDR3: CASSVFTNSNSPLHF. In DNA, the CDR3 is TGTGCCAGCAGCGTCTTCACAAATTCTAATTCACCCCTCCACTTT.

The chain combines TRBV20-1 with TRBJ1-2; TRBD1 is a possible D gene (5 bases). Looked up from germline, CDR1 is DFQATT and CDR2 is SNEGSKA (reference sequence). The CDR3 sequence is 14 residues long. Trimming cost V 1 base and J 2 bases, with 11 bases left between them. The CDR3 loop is CSARAQGANYGYTF. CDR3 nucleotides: TGCAGTGCTAGAGCTCAGGGCGCCAACTATGGCTACACCTTC.